This T cell receptor beta chain comes out of a study of blood T cell repertoires in COVID-19. As for the study in general: Donors in the United States, Italy and Spain gave samples during acute or convalescent COVID-19.

Original processing methods: Amplification of reference gene primers provided the estimated nucleated cell counts. Libraries were prepared by immunoSEQ multiplex PCR; TCRdb keeps only in-frame clonotypes and omits some of them. The D gene and trimming were derived from the DNA, and the V and J assignments and clone size from that table. The sample carries 81,000 or so clones, about 91% recorded once. The germline V gene has CDR1 SGHNT and CDR2 YYREEE (reference sequence). Trimming cost V 0 bases and J 6 bases, with 10 bases left between them. CDR3 length equals 13 residues. This clonotype originated in a man in his sixties or seventies with active or convalescent COVID-19. The rearrangement links TRBV5-4 to TRBJ2-7, with D possibly being TRBD2 (7 bases). The sample taken for sequencing was peripheral blood. CDR3 amino acids: CASSLVGGLEQYF. The CDR3 DNA sequence: TGTGCCAGCAGCTTGGTGGGGGGGCTCGAGCAGTACTTC.